This is a list of T cell receptor beta chains from one sample in a study of T-cell reconstitution after alpha-beta-depleted transplantation in children. Using its own MiXCR run on the PCR reads, TCRdb lists one record per CDR3 protein. The sample has 500,000 to 600,000 distinct CDR3 sequences, 20% to 30% seen once. Sequenced here: PBMCs, sampled before TCRalphabeta/CD19-depleted stem cell transplant. These receptor sequences come from a boy younger than two with Wiskott-Aldrich syndrome, due to receive a stem cell transplant. CDR3s include the opening cysteine and the closing phenylalanine or tryptophan. Fields, in order: CDR3 length, clone size, V gene, J gene, D gene, CDR3 protein, CDR3 DNA. D genes are given only for firm matches. Clone size is given for some rows only: seen once, a few or many times, or a class if the clone is expanded.

CDR3 length: 13
clone size: NA
V gene: TRBV20-1
J gene: TRBJ1-1
D gene: NA
CDR3 protein: CSASTGRAAEAFF
CDR3 DNA: TGCAGTGCTAGTACAGGGAGGGCTGCTGAAGCTTTCTTT

CDR3 length: 10
clone size: NA
V gene: TRBV20-1
J gene: TRBJ1-2
D gene: NA
CDR3 protein: CSAREGGYTF
CDR3 DNA: TGCAGTGCTAGAGAGGGGGGCTACACCTTC

CDR3 length: 15
clone size: NA
V gene: TRBV5-1
J gene: TRBJ2-7
D gene: TRBD2
CDR3 protein: CASSQAGLPSYEQYF
CDR3 DNA: TGCGCCAGCAGCCAAGCGGGACTACCATCCTACGAGCAGTACTTC

CDR3 length: 15
clone size: few
V gene: TRBV27
J gene: TRBJ2-3
D gene: NA
CDR3 protein: CASSLLQGYTDTQYF
CDR3 DNA: TGTGCCAGCAGTTTATTGCAGGGGTACACAGATACGCAGTATTTT

CDR3 length: 13
clone size: NA
V gene: TRBV2
J gene: TRBJ1-1
D gene: NA
CDR3 protein: CASSEQGRAEAFF
CDR3 DNA: TGTGCCAGCAGTGAACAGGGTAGGGCTGAAGCTTTCTTT

CDR3 length: 16
clone size: NA
V gene: TRBV24-1
J gene: TRBJ2-2
D gene: TRBD1
CDR3 protein: CATSEGQGLWTGELFF
CDR3 DNA: TGTGCCACCAGTGAGGGACAGGGGTTATGGACCGGGGAGCTGTTTTTT

CDR3 length: 13
clone size: NA
V gene: TRBV28
J gene: TRBJ1-2
D gene: NA
CDR3 protein: CASSLSVDYGYTF
CDR3 DNA: TGTGCCAGCAGTTTATCGGTGGACTATGGCTACACCTTC

CDR3 length: 18
clone size: NA
V gene: TRBV3-1
J gene: TRBJ2-1
D gene: TRBD2
CDR3 protein: CASSRLTSGRFLGDEQFF
CDR3 DNA: TGTGCCAGCAGCCGACTTACGAGCGGGAGGTTTCTTGGGGATGAGCAGTTCTTC

CDR3 length: 17
clone size: few
V gene: TRBV12-3/TRBV12-4
J gene: TRBJ2-7
D gene: TRBD2
CDR3 protein: CASTTGLAGVSLREQYF
CDR3 DNA: TGTGCCAGCACCACAGGACTAGCGGGAGTTAGTTTGAGGGAGCAGTACTTC

CDR3 length: 16
clone size: few
V gene: TRBV24-1
J gene: TRBJ2-1
D gene: TRBD2
CDR3 protein: CATSDPRGSSYNEQFF
CDR3 DNA: TGTGCCACCAGTGATCCCCGCGGGAGCTCCTACAATGAGCAGTTCTTC

CDR3 length: 15
clone size: few
V gene: TRBV4-1
J gene: TRBJ2-3
D gene: TRBD2
CDR3 protein: CASSQDFTPGLVVYF
CDR3 DNA: TGCGCCAGCAGCCAAGATTTTACTCCGGGACTAGTGGTATATTTT

CDR3 length: 18
clone size: NA
V gene: TRBV5-1
J gene: TRBJ2-6
D gene: NA
CDR3 protein: CASSGRQRLSSGANVLTF
CDR3 DNA: TGCGCCAGCAGCGGACGACAGCGCCTTAGCTCTGGGGCCAACGTCCTGACTTTC

CDR3 length: 14
clone size: few
V gene: TRBV27
J gene: TRBJ2-7
D gene: NA
CDR3 protein: CASSLYPGSDEQYF
CDR3 DNA: TGTGCCAGCAGTTTATACCCAGGCTCGGACGAGCAGTACTTC

CDR3 length: 15
clone size: NA
V gene: TRBV11-1
J gene: TRBJ1-2
D gene: NA
CDR3 protein: CASSHRHSLFYGYTF
CDR3 DNA: TGTGCCAGCAGCCACAGACATAGCCTCTTTTATGGCTACACCTTC

CDR3 length: 11
clone size: NA
V gene: TRBV15
J gene: TRBJ1-1
D gene: TRBD1
CDR3 protein: CATSRDRAAFF
CDR3 DNA: TGTGCCACCAGCAGGGACAGGGCAGCTTTCTTT

CDR3 length: 15
clone size: NA
V gene: TRBV12-5
J gene: TRBJ2-1
D gene: TRBD2
CDR3 protein: CASGPGLAGIYEQFF
CDR3 DNA: TGTGCTAGTGGCCCGGGACTAGCGGGTATCTATGAGCAGTTCTTC

CDR3 length: 14
clone size: few
V gene: TRBV16
J gene: TRBJ1-1
D gene: NA
CDR3 protein: CASSRGRDDTEAFF
CDR3 DNA: TGTGCCAGCAGCCGAGGCAGGGATGACACTGAAGCTTTCTTT

CDR3 length: 11
clone size: NA
V gene: TRBV10-2
J gene: TRBJ2-3
D gene: NA
CDR3 protein: CASTNIDTQYF
CDR3 DNA: TGCGCCAGCACGAATATAGATACGCAGTATTTT

CDR3 length: 13
clone size: few
V gene: TRBV12-3/TRBV12-4
J gene: TRBJ1-3
D gene: NA
CDR3 protein: CASSQSSGNTIYF
CDR3 DNA: TGTGCCAGCAGCCAGAGCTCTGGAAACACCATATATTTT

CDR3 length: 14
clone size: few
V gene: TRBV12-3/TRBV12-4
J gene: TRBJ1-3
D gene: NA
CDR3 protein: CASSFGVAGNTIYF
CDR3 DNA: TGTGCCAGCAGTTTCGGGGTTGCTGGAAACACCATATATTTT

CDR3 length: 16
clone size: NA
V gene: TRBV30
J gene: TRBJ2-2
D gene: NA
CDR3 protein: CAWRGPRDVAVGELFF
CDR3 DNA: TGTGCCTGGAGGGGCCCCCGGGACGTGGCGGTTGGGGAGCTGTTTTTT

CDR3 length: 16
clone size: NA
V gene: TRBV7-9
J gene: TRBJ2-2
D gene: NA
CDR3 protein: CASRRAGTKNTGELFF
CDR3 DNA: TGTGCCAGCAGGCGAGCGGGCACTAAGAACACCGGGGAGCTGTTTTTT

CDR3 length: 16
clone size: NA
V gene: TRBV20-1
J gene: TRBJ1-5
D gene: TRBD1
CDR3 protein: CSAKPSTGMGWQPQHF
CDR3 DNA: TGCAGTGCCAAACCCTCGACAGGGATGGGATGGCAGCCCCAGCATTTT

CDR3 length: 14
clone size: NA
V gene: TRBV10-3
J gene: TRBJ2-5
D gene: NA
CDR3 protein: CAISRGLPQETQYF
CDR3 DNA: TGTGCCATCAGTAGGGGCCTCCCCCAAGAGACCCAGTACTTC

CDR3 length: 17
clone size: NA
V gene: TRBV7-2
J gene: TRBJ1-2
D gene: TRBD1
CDR3 protein: CASSAGGAIISGVGYTF
CDR3 DNA: TGTGCCAGCAGCGCAGGGGGCGCAATTATCTCGGGGGTCGGCTACACCTTC

CDR3 length: 21
clone size: NA
V gene: TRBV15
J gene: TRBJ2-7
D gene: TRBD2
CDR3 protein: CATSRARGAGGPLALPYEQYF
CDR3 DNA: TGTGCCACCAGCAGGGCCCGAGGAGCGGGAGGGCCTCTTGCGCTGCCCTACGAGCAGTACTTC

CDR3 length: 15
clone size: NA
V gene: TRBV5-1
J gene: TRBJ1-1
D gene: TRBD1
CDR3 protein: CASSLAGQGRSGAFF
CDR3 DNA: TGCGCCAGCAGCTTGGCGGGACAGGGAAGATCTGGTGCTTTCTTT

CDR3 length: 16
clone size: few
V gene: TRBV5-1
J gene: TRBJ2-2
D gene: TRBD1
CDR3 protein: CASSLADRANTGELFF
CDR3 DNA: TGCGCCAGCAGCTTGGCAGACAGGGCGAACACCGGGGAGCTGTTTTTT

CDR3 length: 20
clone size: few
V gene: TRBV20-1
J gene: TRBJ2-1
D gene: TRBD2
CDR3 protein: CSARENRAGTSGNTYNEQFF
CDR3 DNA: TGCAGTGCGCGCGAGAACAGGGCCGGGACTAGCGGGAACACCTACAATGAGCAGTTCTTC

CDR3 length: 15
clone size: NA
V gene: TRBV27
J gene: TRBJ2-1
D gene: NA
CDR3 protein: CASNRYPSESNEQFF
CDR3 DNA: TGTGCCAGCAACCGATACCCTAGCGAGAGCAATGAGCAGTTCTTC

CDR3 length: 15
clone size: once
V gene: TRBV27
J gene: TRBJ1-5
D gene: NA
CDR3 protein: CASSLIWDTNQPQHF
CDR3 DNA: TGTGCCAGCAGTCTCATCTGGGACACAAATCAGCCCCAGCATTTT

CDR3 length: 16
clone size: NA
V gene: TRBV5-1
J gene: TRBJ2-5
D gene: NA
CDR3 protein: CASSLSGGGARETQYF
CDR3 DNA: TGCGCCAGCAGCTTGTCTGGTGGCGGTGCTCGTGAGACCCAGTACTTC

CDR3 length: 15
clone size: NA
V gene: TRBV5-1
J gene: TRBJ2-3
D gene: NA
CDR3 protein: CASSILALTADTQYF
CDR3 DNA: TGCGCCAGCAGCATACTAGCCCTGACTGCAGATACGCAGTATTTT

CDR3 length: 16
clone size: few
V gene: TRBV5-1
J gene: TRBJ2-2
D gene: NA
CDR3 protein: CASSLGPTAGTGELFF
CDR3 DNA: TGCGCCAGCAGCTTGGGGCCTACCGCGGGCACCGGGGAGCTGTTTTTT

CDR3 length: 16
clone size: few
V gene: TRBV27
J gene: TRBJ2-4
D gene: NA
CDR3 protein: CASSLDALGAKNIQYF
CDR3 DNA: TGTGCCAGCAGTTTGGACGCACTGGGGGCCAAAAACATTCAGTACTTC

CDR3 length: 12
clone size: few
V gene: TRBV7-2
J gene: TRBJ2-1
D gene: NA
CDR3 protein: CASRSNRNEQFF
CDR3 DNA: TGTGCCAGCAGGAGTAATAGAAATGAGCAGTTCTTC

CDR3 length: 16
clone size: NA
V gene: TRBV30
J gene: TRBJ2-3
D gene: TRBD2
CDR3 protein: CAWSPWASGNTDTQYF
CDR3 DNA: TGTGCCTGGAGCCCCTGGGCTAGCGGGAACACAGATACGCAGTATTTT

CDR3 length: 16
clone size: NA
V gene: TRBV6-1
J gene: TRBJ1-5
D gene: NA
CDR3 protein: CASSVSTVGYNQPQHF
CDR3 DNA: TGTGCCAGCAGTGTCTCAACGGTAGGGTACAATCAGCCCCAGCATTTT

CDR3 length: 14
clone size: few
V gene: TRBV12-3/TRBV12-4
J gene: TRBJ2-7
D gene: NA
CDR3 protein: CASSLSSGTYEQYF
CDR3 DNA: TGTGCCAGCAGTTTAAGTTCTGGAACCTACGAGCAGTACTTC

CDR3 length: 13
clone size: NA
V gene: TRBV4-1
J gene: TRBJ1-4
D gene: NA
CDR3 protein: CASSPSLQEKLFF
CDR3 DNA: TGCGCCAGCAGCCCCTCTTTACAGGAAAAACTGTTTTTT

CDR3 length: 16
clone size: few
V gene: TRBV12-3/TRBV12-4
J gene: TRBJ2-2
D gene: TRBD1
CDR3 protein: CASSYHGQGNTGELFF
CDR3 DNA: TGTGCCAGCAGTTATCATGGACAGGGGAACACCGGGGAGCTGTTTTTT

CDR3 length: 15
clone size: few
V gene: TRBV12-3/TRBV12-4
J gene: TRBJ2-6
D gene: NA
CDR3 protein: CAKLSVLSGANVLTF
CDR3 DNA: TGTGCCAAGTTGTCAGTCCTCTCTGGGGCCAACGTCCTGACTTTC

CDR3 length: 15
clone size: NA
V gene: TRBV20-1
J gene: TRBJ2-7
D gene: NA
CDR3 protein: CSARDIGVAQTEQYF
CDR3 DNA: TGCAGTGCTAGAGATATCGGGGTAGCCCAGACGGAGCAGTACTTC

CDR3 length: 16
clone size: NA
V gene: TRBV12-3/TRBV12-4
J gene: TRBJ2-1
D gene: TRBD2
CDR3 protein: CASTLRASGPYNEQFF
CDR3 DNA: TGTGCCAGCACCTTACGTGCTAGCGGACCCTACAATGAGCAGTTCTTC

CDR3 length: 18
clone size: NA
V gene: TRBV24-1
J gene: TRBJ2-1
D gene: TRBD2
CDR3 protein: CATSDLPRTSGSIDEQFF
CDR3 DNA: TGTGCCACCAGTGATTTGCCCCGGACTAGCGGGAGTATCGATGAGCAGTTCTTC

CDR3 length: 14
clone size: few
V gene: TRBV12-3/TRBV12-4
J gene: TRBJ2-3
D gene: NA
CDR3 protein: CASRPTGGGDTQYF
CDR3 DNA: TGTGCCAGCAGGCCTACTGGCGGAGGGGATACGCAGTATTTT

CDR3 length: 13
clone size: NA
V gene: TRBV3-1
J gene: TRBJ2-1
D gene: NA
CDR3 protein: CASSQGAQSQQFF
CDR3 DNA: TGTGCCAGCAGCCAAGGGGCCCAGTCCCAGCAGTTCTTC

CDR3 length: 14
clone size: many
V gene: TRBV5-1
J gene: TRBJ2-7
D gene: NA
CDR3 protein: CASSLGGGSYEQYF
CDR3 DNA: TGTGCCAGCAGCTTAGGTGGGGGTTCCTACGAGCAGTACTTC

CDR3 length: 14
clone size: NA
V gene: TRBV5-1
J gene: TRBJ1-3
D gene: TRBD1
CDR3 protein: CASSSTGTGNTIYF
CDR3 DNA: TGCGCCAGCAGCTCGACAGGGACCGGAAACACCATATATTTT

CDR3 length: 14
clone size: NA
V gene: TRBV6-5
J gene: TRBJ1-2
D gene: TRBD1
CDR3 protein: CASSYGTGASGYTF
CDR3 DNA: TGTGCCAGCAGTTACGGGACAGGGGCGAGTGGCTACACCTTC

CDR3 length: 17
clone size: few
V gene: TRBV18
J gene: TRBJ2-2
D gene: NA
CDR3 protein: CASSPRGHLLNTGELFF
CDR3 DNA: TGTGCCAGCTCACCACGGGGACATCTACTCAACACCGGGGAGCTGTTTTTT

CDR3 length: 12
clone size: few
V gene: TRBV20-1
J gene: TRBJ2-1
D gene: NA
CDR3 protein: CSAVEGYNEQFF
CDR3 DNA: TGCAGTGCCGTGGAAGGCTACAATGAGCAGTTCTTC

CDR3 length: 13
clone size: few
V gene: TRBV10-1
J gene: TRBJ2-1
D gene: NA
CDR3 protein: CASSESGDNEQFF
CDR3 DNA: TGCGCCAGCAGTGAGTCGGGGGACAATGAGCAGTTCTTC

CDR3 length: 13
clone size: NA
V gene: TRBV6-5
J gene: TRBJ1-6
D gene: NA
CDR3 protein: CASSYSGLSPLHF
CDR3 DNA: TGTGCCAGCAGTTACTCGGGGCTTTCACCCCTCCACTTT

CDR3 length: 15
clone size: NA
V gene: TRBV4-1
J gene: TRBJ2-3
D gene: TRBD2
CDR3 protein: CASSQDFGEGDTQYF
CDR3 DNA: TGCGCCAGCAGCCAAGATTTCGGGGAGGGGGATACGCAGTATTTT